This T cell receptor beta chain comes out of a study of blood T cells in healthy people across ages. Sample-barcoded 5' priming and a J-beta primer mix drove a second PCR of about 6 to 12 cycles. Via MiXCR, TCRdb re-called the 5' RACE reads, giving one row per CDR3 protein. This table has 1.5 million or so distinct CDR3 sequences, under 55% appearing once. Aged roughly 6 to 95, donors were systemically healthy Caucasians from Russia. The V gene's germline CDR1 is SNHLY and CDR2 FYNNEI. There are 16 residues in the CDR3. The junction had 11 bases not matched to a gene; V was cut back by 5 bases and J by 5 bases.

Input material: blood. The sequence came from a woman aged 18-29 years in good health. The chain carries TRBV2 and TRBJ2-5; TRBD2 matches 10 bases. The CDR3 coding sequence is TGTGCCAGCAGTCTTAGTAGCGGGAGGCCAGACGAGACCCAGTACTTC. Protein product: CASSLSSGRPDETQYF.